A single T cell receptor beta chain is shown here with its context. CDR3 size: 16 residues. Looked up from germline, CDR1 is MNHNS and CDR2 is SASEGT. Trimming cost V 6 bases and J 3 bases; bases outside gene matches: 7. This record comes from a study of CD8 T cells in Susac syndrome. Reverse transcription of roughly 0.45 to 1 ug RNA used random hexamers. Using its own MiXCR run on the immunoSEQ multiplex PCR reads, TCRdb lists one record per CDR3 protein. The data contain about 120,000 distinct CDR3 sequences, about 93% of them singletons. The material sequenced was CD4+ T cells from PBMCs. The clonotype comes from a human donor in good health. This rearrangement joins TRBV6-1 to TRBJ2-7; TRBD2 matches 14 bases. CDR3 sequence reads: CASRRGGLAGDYEQYF. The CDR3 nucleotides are TGTGCCAGCAGGCGCGGGGGACTAGCGGGAGACTACGAGCAGTACTTC.